The source of this T cell receptor (beta chain) is a study of T cells in localized non-small cell lung cancer. V lost 5 bases to trimming and J lost 3 bases, with 9 bases between them. This CDR3 region has 13 residues. Germline V gives CDR1 SGHVS, CDR2 FNYEAQ. Generated by immunoSEQ multiplex PCR, the TCRdb table keeps only in-frame clones and is missing some. There are 78,000 or so clones in the sample; almost 85% occur only once, and 2.8% lies in the top ten. Study-wide points: Heterogeneity stays possible, as sequencing covered only one tumor region. Appearing in adjacent lung were a median roughly 57 of the top 100 tumor clones. Longer overall survival was linked to higher blood T cell density.

A remark on this clone: The target antigen is unknown.

This sequence was found in a man between 40 and 75 years old with stage I lung adenocarcinoma. The chain links TRBV7-6 to TRBJ2-3, with unresolved D. The specimen comprised peripheral blood, sampled before any cancer treatment. The CDR3 loop reads CASSPSGTDTQYF. The CDR3 DNA follows: TGTGCCAGCAGCCCGTCCGGAACAGATACGCAGTATTTT.